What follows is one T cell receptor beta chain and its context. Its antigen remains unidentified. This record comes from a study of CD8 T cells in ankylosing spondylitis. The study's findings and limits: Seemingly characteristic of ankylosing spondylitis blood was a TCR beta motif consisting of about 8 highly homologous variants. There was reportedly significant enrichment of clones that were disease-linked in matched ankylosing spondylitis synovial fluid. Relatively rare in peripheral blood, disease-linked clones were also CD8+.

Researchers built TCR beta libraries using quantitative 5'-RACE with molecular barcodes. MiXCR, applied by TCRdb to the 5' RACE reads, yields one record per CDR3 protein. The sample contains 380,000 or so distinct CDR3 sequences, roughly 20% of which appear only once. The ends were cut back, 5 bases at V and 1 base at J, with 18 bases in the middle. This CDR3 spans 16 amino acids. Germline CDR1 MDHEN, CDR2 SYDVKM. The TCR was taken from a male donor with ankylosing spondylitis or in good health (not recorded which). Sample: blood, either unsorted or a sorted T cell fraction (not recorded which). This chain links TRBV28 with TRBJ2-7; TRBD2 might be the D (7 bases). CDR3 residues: CASSPPVGGASYEQYF. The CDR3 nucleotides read TGTGCCAGCAGTCCCCCAGTAGGGGGGGCGTCCTACGAGCAGTACTTC.